The T cell receptor beta chain under discussion was sequenced for a study of T cells in localized non-small cell lung cancer. The table came from immunoSEQ multiplex PCR; TCRdb's copy has only in-frame clones and leaves some out. The sample has approximately 25,000 clones, roughly 87% seen once; the top ten hold around 0.99%. This sequence originates from a woman between 35 and 70 years old with stage I lung adenocarcinoma. Sequences were derived from peripheral blood, sampled before any cancer treatment.

The DNA for the CDR3 is TGTGCCAGCAGCCAGGGGGGGGCTGGTCAGCCCCAGCATTTT. This sequence encodes CASSQGGAGQPQHF. V usage is TRBV6-5 and J usage is TRBJ1-5, with TRBD1 matching 7 bases. From germline, CDR1 is MNHEY and CDR2 SVGAGI. The CDR3 length is 14 residues. J gave up 6 bases and V 6 bases, and 8 bases lay outside the gene matches.